Detailed here is one TCR beta chain. Its antigen is still unknown. Base-call qualities are not available, and no considerably larger clone is one nucleotide away. The TCR beta CDR3 regions were amplified from RNA transcripts. The TCR CDR3 was subjected to a first round of RT-PCR using the HTBI primer set and the Qiagen OneStep RT-PCR kit. Libraries were constructed in a second round of multiplex PCR, after which size selection and purification were carried out. Paired-end sequencing of the libraries was performed with 100 bp reads on an Illumina HiSeq2000. As for the original processing: SOAPnuke was used to process the raw data, with reads discarded if the reads contained adapters or uncalled bases, had a mean Phred below 15, or lacked an exact constant-primer or identifier match. COPE v1.2.5 was used to merge high-quality paired reads, and clonotypes were defined as unique nucleotide sequences. Clonotypes were aligned to IMGT TRBV, TRBD and TRBJ reference segments using MiTCR v1.1. The analysis included only V-J combinations with a frequency above 0.0001, which together covered approximately 99% of the repertoires. The TCS score was defined as F50 (clonal expansion) divided by E x V (chaos), with BLOSUM62-based TCRdist calculated between CDR3 peptides within each V-J. Welch's t-statistics and random forest reduced several hundred V-J features to roughly 13, which were used in a naive Bayes classifier (R e1071). TCRdb trimmed the raw reads at Q25, called clones with MiXCR and kept productive beta chains. Identical CDR3 protein sequences are pooled into one entry, listed with their most common genes and DNA. The V and J calls follow TCRdb's processing rather than the paper's. The sample table holds over 400,000 distinct CDR3 sequences, of which approximately 22% were seen once. Of the sample, 49% is held by the ten largest clones.

The data originate from a study of T cells in Graves' hyperthyroidism and ophthalmopathy (dated by TCRdb to about 2019). In terms of the full investigation: Peripheral blood samples were taken at initial diagnosis, before any treatment was given. After blood sampling, hyperthyroidism patients were treated with methimazole at a starting dose of 30 mg daily, and ophthalmopathy patients were treated with high-dose intravenous methylprednisolone. In addition, the study compared T-cell repertoires in thyroid tissue and in blood from roughly six Graves' hyperthyroidism patients. To identify distinguishing TCR V-J signatures, a discovery cohort of around 98 patients was used, comprising 40 to 45 with Graves' ophthalmopathy and some 60 with stable Graves' hyperthyroidism. Whether ophthalmopathy could be predicted prospectively was tested in an independent validation cohort made up of about 20 hyperthyroidism patients plus 17 patients who later progressed to ophthalmopathy. According to the paper, TCR Vbeta CDR3 sequencing was carried out on 135 peripheral blood samples, which came from approximately 41 ophthalmopathy, 75 to 80 hyperthyroidism and about 17 progressor patients. For training and testing, the 110 or so patients in the discovery cohort were randomly divided in a 7:3 ratio. On the study overall, not on this receptor specifically: In cross-validation, a model built on a 13 V-J signature told ophthalmopathy apart from stable hyperthyroidism with approximately 90% sensitivity and roughly 81% specificity, and in testing the same model reached 80%/75%. In validation, the model predicted progression to ophthalmopathy with just under 71% sensitivity and roughly 72% specificity, a median of 6.5 months before onset. No statistical method was used to fix the sample size in advance, and group allocation was not hidden from the investigators. Blood samples also contained most of the expanded thyroid clonotypes (frequency above 0.001), which suggests that blood repertoires may reflect thyroid immune responses.

Moderately to severely active disease, a Clinical Activity Score of at least 3, a NOSPECS grade of at least 4, and a duration under 3 months were present in ophthalmopathy patients. Patients with uncontrolled infections, other autoimmune diseases, pregnancy or lactation were excluded. Diagnoses relied on clinical symptoms, serum thyroxine and TRAb, thyroid ultrasound and orbital computed tomography. PBMCs were isolated from more than 9 ml of fresh peripheral blood by Ficoll-Paque density gradient centrifugation. Trizol reagent was used to extract total RNA, and RNA quality was then checked on an Agilent 2100 Bioanalyzer. The germline V gene (reference sequence) provides CDR1 MNHEY and CDR2 SMNVEV. Including the terminal cysteine and phenylalanine, the CDR3 comprises 14 residues. Kept here is only the CDR3 DNA, which spans 42 bases and is read in frame from base 1. V lost 5 bases and J lost 8 bases; the stretch between them is 16 bases long.

The origin of this receptor is a woman in her 70s with Graves' ophthalmopathy. Sequencing was carried out using blood. The V and J genes are TRBV27 and TRBJ2-1, with the D gene call left open. CDR3 loop: CASSPESKRDEQFF. The DNA is TGTGCCAGCAGTCCCGAATCCAAACGGGATGAGCAGTTCTTC.